The sequence of this T cell receptor beta chain was determined in a study of response to subunit inactivated influenza vaccine. General observations from the study: With each seasonal influenza vaccination, the authors suggested, few new T cells are recruited.

With respect to this clonotype: The antigen is unknown. A much more abundant neighbour one base away suggests this may be a read error.

The CDR3 loop spans 14 amino acids. Unmatched junction bases numbered 8, after V lost 5 bases and J lost 6 bases. Germline V CDR1 and CDR2: MGHDK, SYGVNS. Using its own MiXCR run on the RT-PCR reads, TCRdb lists one record per CDR3 protein. The repertoire holds 500,000 to 650,000 distinct CDR3 sequences, with about 8% as singletons. The receptor was derived from a man between 50 and 69 years old who received an inactivated influenza vaccine. Material: PBMCs from blood, obtained about 24 months after vaccination. The rearrangement uses TRBV25-1 and TRBJ2-7, with 9 bases aligning to TRBD1. The CDR3 nucleotides are TGTGCCAGCAGTATCGGGACAGGGAACGGCGAGCAGTACTTC. It codes for CASSIGTGNGEQYF.